A selection of T cell receptor beta chains follows, all from one sample in a study of T cells in localized non-small cell lung cancer. Assay: immunoSEQ multiplex PCR; the TCRdb copy retains only in-frame clones and omits some. This sample yields about 33,000 clones, of which just under 80% are seen a single time; about 36% belongs to the top ten. The source material was peripheral blood, sampled before any cancer treatment. The source is a male donor aged 60 or over with stage II squamous cell lung carcinoma. Both conserved end residues are part of each CDR3. D genes are given only for firm matches. Clone size, where shown, is once, few, many, or a class for clones that have expanded.

abundance	j_gene	v_gene	d_gene	CDR3aa	CDR3nt
.	TRBJ2-1	TRBV7-2	.	CASSLGGSLEQFF	TGTGCCAGCAGCTTAGGGGGTAGCCTCGAGCAGTTCTTC
.	TRBJ1-1	TRBV28	.	CASSLVRDYTEAFF	TGTGCCAGCAGTTTAGTCAGGGACTACACTGAAGCTTTCTTT
once	TRBJ1-6	TRBV5-1	TRBD1	CASSHGQGVSPLHF	TGCGCCAGCAGCCATGGACAGGGTGTTTCACCCCTCCACTTT
.	TRBJ2-7	TRBV30	.	CAWSPKETVPYEQYF	TGTGCCTGGAGCCCCAAGGAGACAGTCCCCTACGAGCAGTACTTC
.	TRBJ2-1	TRBV12-5	.	CASVWGVNYNEQFF	TGTGCTAGTGTTTGGGGTGTAAACTACAATGAGCAGTTCTTC
.	TRBJ2-7	TRBV11-2	TRBD1	CASSFHGQGADEQYF	TGTGCCAGCAGCTTCCACGGGCAGGGGGCGGACGAGCAGTACTTC
few	TRBJ1-5	TRBV6-5	TRBD1	CASSPTTGLGQPQHF	TGTGCCAGCAGCCCTACGACAGGGCTCGGTCAGCCCCAGCATTTT
.	TRBJ2-5	TRBV5-6	.	CASSLGGGVETQYF	TGTGCCAGCAGCTTGGGAGGGGGGGTGGAGACCCAGTACTTC
.	TRBJ2-2	TRBV11-1	.	CASSFLSGNTGELFF	TGTGCCAGCAGCTTCCTTAGCGGGAACACCGGGGAGCTGTTTTTT
.	TRBJ1-1	TRBV10-3	.	CAISNLRGTEAFF	TGTGCCATCTCCAATCTCAGGGGAACTGAAGCTTTCTTT
.	TRBJ1-3	TRBV6-1	.	CASSGEGNTIYF	TGTGCCAGCAGTGGCGAGGGAAACACCATATATTTT
.	TRBJ1-2	TRBV7-9	.	CASSTRDNYGYTF	TGTGCCAGCAGCACCAGGGATAACTATGGCTACACCTTC
.	TRBJ2-3	TRBV9	.	CASSVGDGGLGTAGQYF	TGTGCCAGCAGCGTAGGGGATGGGGGACTCGGAACCGCGGGGCAGTATTTT
.	TRBJ2-4	TRBV18	.	CASSPPVVAKNIQYF	TGTGCCAGCTCACCCCCGGTGGTAGCCAAAAACATTCAGTACTTC
.	TRBJ2-1	TRBV14	TRBD1	CASSQVRFSSRGLYNEQFF	TGTGCCAGCAGCCAAGTGAGGTTTAGTTCCAGGGGGCTTTACAATGAGCAGTTCTTC
few	TRBJ2-3	TRBV11-2	TRBD2	CASSLSGRGTDTQYF	TGTGCCAGCAGCTTGAGCGGGAGGGGGACAGATACGCAGTATTTT
.	TRBJ2-1	TRBV4-2	TRBD2	CASSQVLAGVWNEQFF	TGTGCCAGCAGCCAGGTACTAGCGGGAGTATGGAATGAGCAGTTCTTC
.	TRBJ2-5	TRBV19	TRBD2	CASSRTSGKETQYF	TGTGCCAGCTCGAGGACTAGCGGGAAGGAGACCCAGTACTTC
.	TRBJ2-7	TRBV6-5	.	CASRPDVAYEQYF	TGTGCCAGCCGGCCGGACGTCGCCTACGAGCAGTACTTC
.	TRBJ1-6	TRBV7-9	.	CASSLVSVRGPIYNSPLHF	TGTGCCAGCAGCTTAGTCTCGGTGAGGGGACCGATTTATAATTCACCCCTCCACTTT
.	TRBJ2-3	TRBV27	.	CASLEKDRLTDTQYF	TGTGCCAGCCTCGAGAAAGACAGGCTTACAGATACGCAGTATTTT
.	TRBJ2-7	TRBV5-4	.	CASSTIRAYEQYF	TGTGCCAGCAGCACAATTAGGGCCTACGAGCAGTACTTC
few	TRBJ2-7	TRBV11-1	.	CASSSSGQGLTYEQYF	TGTGCCAGCAGCTCCTCGGGGCAAGGCCTTACCTACGAGCAGTACTTC
.	TRBJ2-2	TRBV6-5	.	CAGRDDTGELFF	TGTGCCGGCAGGGATGACACCGGGGAGCTGTTTTTT
.	TRBJ2-7	TRBV2	.	CASIYRGASYEQYF	TGTGCCAGCATTTATAGAGGGGCATCCTACGAGCAGTACTTC
.	TRBJ1-1	TRBV18	.	CASSPQSMNTEAFF	TGTGCCAGCTCACCACAGTCGATGAACACTGAAGCTTTCTTT
.	TRBJ2-3	TRBV7-3	TRBD2	CASSLSGGASDTQYF	TGTGCCAGCAGCTTAAGCGGGGGGGCGTCAGATACGCAGTATTTT
.	TRBJ2-3	TRBV7-2	.	CASSWGTDTQYF	TGTGCCAGCAGCTGGGGCACAGATACGCAGTATTTT
.	TRBJ1-6	TRBV7-3	.	CASSLARGGSDSPLHF	TGTGCCAGCAGCTTAGCTCGTGGTGGGAGTGATTCACCCCTCCACTTT
.	TRBJ1-1	TRBV27	.	CASSLSAGGYTEAFF	TGTGCCAGCAGTTTATCGGCCGGGGGGTACACTGAAGCTTTCTTT
.	TRBJ2-1	TRBV7-2	TRBD2	CASSLSDPWGGQFF	TGTGCCAGCAGCTTATCCGACCCCTGGGGGGGGCAGTTCTTC
.	TRBJ1-5	TRBV6-5	.	CASRGGGTNQPQHF	TGTGCCAGCAGGGGCGGGGGGACCAATCAGCCCCAGCATTTT
.	TRBJ1-1	TRBV18	.	CASSPKQSTEAFF	TGTGCCAGCTCACCTAAGCAGAGCACTGAAGCTTTCTTT
.	TRBJ1-1	TRBV6-1	.	CASSEWGRGEAFF	TGTGCCAGCAGTGAATGGGGGCGGGGAGAAGCTTTCTTT
few	TRBJ1-6	TRBV6-5	.	CASSDRWRSSPLHF	TGTGCCAGCAGTGACCGGTGGAGGTCCTCACCCCTCCACTTT
.	TRBJ2-7	TRBV21-1	.	CASTKGGGSDEQYF	TGTGCCAGCACCAAAGGAGGGGGGAGCGACGAGCAGTACTTC
.	TRBJ1-5	TRBV25-1	.	CASSPGTNSNQPQHF	TGTGCCAGCAGCCCCGGGACGAATAGCAATCAGCCCCAGCATTTT
.	TRBJ1-2	TRBV30	.	CAWSRQDGGYTF	TGTGCCTGGAGCCGACAGGACGGTGGCTACACCTTC
.	TRBJ2-4	TRBV15	.	CATSRGGLAKNIQYF	TGTGCCACCAGCAGAGGAGGACTAGCCAAAAACATTCAGTACTTC
few	TRBJ1-1	TRBV18	TRBD1	CASSPGQRGTEAFF	TGTGCCAGCTCACCGGGACAGAGGGGCACTGAAGCTTTCTTT
.	TRBJ2-7	TRBV7-8	.	CASNTIRAYEQYF	TGTGCCAGCAACACAATTAGGGCCTACGAGCAGTACTTC
.	TRBJ2-7	TRBV7-9	.	CASSSIRWGDYEQYF	TGTGCCAGCAGCTCGATTCGGTGGGGGGACTACGAGCAGTACTTC
.	TRBJ2-1	TRBV7-2	.	CASSYGGNEQFF	TGTGCCAGCAGCTACGGAGGGAATGAGCAGTTCTTC
.	TRBJ1-4	TRBV5-1	TRBD1	CASSLGSTQGVENEKLFF	TGCGCCAGCAGCTTGGGCTCAACACAGGGGGTGGAAAATGAAAAACTGTTTTTT
once	TRBJ2-1	TRBV6-6	.	CATHPEDLNEQFF	TGTGCCACCCACCCAGAGGACCTTAATGAGCAGTTCTTC
.	TRBJ1-6	TRBV5-6	.	CASSHGTAAFGPNSPLHF	TGTGCCAGCAGCCACGGGACTGCGGCCTTCGGCCCTAATTCACCCCTCCACTTT
.	TRBJ1-6	TRBV4-2	TRBD1	CASSPTDRGNSPLHF	TGTGCCAGCAGCCCGACCGACAGGGGGAATTCACCCCTCCACTTT
.	TRBJ2-5	TRBV4-1	TRBD2	CASSQAPGGSETQYF	TGCGCCAGCAGCCAAGCCCCGGGGGGATCAGAGACCCAGTACTTC
.	TRBJ2-2	TRBV7-9	TRBD2	CASSRREGGHVTGELFF	TGTGCCAGCAGCCGCCGAGAGGGAGGGCATGTCACCGGGGAGCTGTTTTTT
.	TRBJ1-2	TRBV7-2	.	CASSLGAGYGYTF	TGTGCCAGCAGCTTAGGGGCAGGCTATGGCTACACCTTC
.	TRBJ2-1	TRBV7-2	.	CASSLRNNEQFF	TGTGCCAGCAGCTTGCGGAACAATGAGCAGTTCTTC
.	TRBJ2-3	TRBV5-1	.	CASSFDGETDTQYF	TGCGCCAGCAGCTTCGACGGAGAAACAGATACGCAGTATTTT
.	TRBJ2-7	TRBV5-6	.	CASSFGPYYEQYF	TGTGCCAGCAGCTTCGGCCCGTACTACGAGCAGTACTTC
.	TRBJ1-2	TRBV7-2	.	CASSSGPLYGYTF	TGTGCCAGCAGCTCCGGGCCGCTCTATGGCTACACCTTC
.	TRBJ2-3	TRBV18	TRBD1	CASSPLGQSTDTQYF	TGTGCCAGCTCACCACTGGGACAGAGCACAGATACGCAGTATTTT
.	TRBJ1-6	TRBV16	.	CASSQWRGNSPLHF	TGTGCCAGCAGCCAGTGGAGGGGAAATTCACCCCTCCACTTT
.	TRBJ1-2	TRBV6-6	TRBD1	CASSYGDRGGYGYTF	TGTGCCAGCAGTTACGGTGACAGGGGAGGGTATGGCTACACCTTC
once	TRBJ1-1	TRBV7-3	.	CASSLHRNTEAFF	TGTGCCAGCAGCTTACACAGGAACACTGAAGCTTTCTTT
once	TRBJ2-1	TRBV6-5	TRBD1	CASSYAGTGSYNEQFF	TGTGCCAGCAGTTACGCTGGGACAGGGTCCTACAATGAGCAGTTCTTC